Listed below are T cell receptor beta chains from one sample, sequenced in a study of blood T cells in healthy people across ages. MiXCR, applied by TCRdb to the 5' RACE reads, yields one record per CDR3 protein. The table lists fewer than 800,000 distinct CDR3 sequences, roughly 21% of them singletons. What was sequenced was blood. The source is a man aged 65 to 79 in good health. CDR3s include the opening cysteine and the closing phenylalanine or tryptophan. The D gene is left open where the match is weak. Size is stated for part of the rows, as once, few or many counts, or as a class when the clone is expanded.

TRBD2	TRBV20-1	TRBJ2-1	.	CSARARTSGRDEQFF	TGCAGTGCTAGAGCGCGGACTAGCGGGAGAGATGAGCAGTTCTTC
TRBD2	TRBV7-2	TRBJ2-7	.	CASSGFSGRAFEQYF	TGTGCCAGCAGCGGGTTTAGCGGGAGGGCCTTCGAGCAGTACTTC
TRBD2	TRBV28	TRBJ2-4	.	CASRLAGAKNIQYF	TGTGCCAGCAGGCTAGCGGGAGCCAAAAACATTCAGTACTTC
TRBD2	TRBV13	TRBJ2-5	.	CASSLPSSGSGETQYF	TGTGCCAGCAGCTTACCATCTAGCGGGAGCGGAGAGACCCAGTACTTC
.	TRBV5-1	TRBJ1-6	.	CASSLTGPNSPLHF	TGCGCCAGCAGCTTGACGGGGCCAAATTCACCCCTCCACTTT
.	TRBV5-1	TRBJ1-4	few	CASSLRGINEKLFF	TGCGCCAGCAGCTTGCGAGGGATTAATGAAAAACTGTTTTTT
.	TRBV19	TRBJ2-2	many	CASRGESNTGELFF	TGTGCCAGCAGGGGGGAGTCGAACACCGGGGAGCTGTTTTTT
.	TRBV6-2/TRBV6-3	TRBJ2-2	many	CASSYGQYTGELFF	TGTGCCAGCAGTTACGGACAGTACACCGGGGAGCTGTTTTTT
.	TRBV4-3	TRBJ2-7	few	CASSQDSRTYEQYF	TGCGCCAGCAGCCAAGATTCCCGGACCTACGAGCAGTACTTC
.	TRBV7-2	TRBJ2-3	few	CASSLMVGDTQYF	TGTGCCAGCAGCTTAATGGTCGGGGATACGCAGTATTTT
TRBD1	TRBV29-1	TRBJ1-1	few	CSVDRGQGTEAFF	TGCAGCGTCGACCGAGGACAGGGCACTGAAGCTTTCTTT
TRBD2	TRBV13	TRBJ2-5	many	CASSLGTSGSYQETQYF	TGTGCCAGCAGCTTAGGCACTAGCGGGTCGTACCAAGAGACCCAGTACTTC
TRBD1	TRBV20-1	TRBJ1-2	few	CSATGTAYGYTF	TGCAGTGCTACCGGGACAGCGTATGGCTACACCTTC
.	TRBV29-1	TRBJ1-1	.	CSVQRKFGDTEAFF	TGCAGCGTTCAGCGAAAGTTCGGGGACACTGAAGCTTTCTTT
.	TRBV5-5	TRBJ1-4	.	CASSLEGWGHEKLFF	TGTGCCAGCAGCTTGGAAGGGTGGGGGCATGAAAAACTGTTTTTT
TRBD1	TRBV27	TRBJ1-1	few	CASSFLSGTGGTEAFF	TGTGCCAGCAGTTTCCTCTCCGGGACAGGGGGGACTGAAGCCTTCTTT
.	TRBV3-1	TRBJ1-4	.	CASSRTSLNEKLFF	TGTGCCAGCAGCCGGACAAGTCTTAATGAAAAACTGTTTTTT
.	TRBV2	TRBJ2-4	.	CASSENSGTRSAKNIQYF	TGTGCCAGCAGTGAAAACTCAGGCACTAGATCGGCCAAAAACATTCAGTACTTC
.	TRBV5-1	TRBJ2-1	many	CASSLGLKNNEQFF	TGCGCCAGCAGCTTGGGACTTAAAAACAATGAGCAGTTCTTC
TRBD1	TRBV30	TRBJ1-4	few	CAWSVPAGTGREKLFF	TGTGCCTGGAGTGTACCGGCCGGGACAGGGAGAGAAAAACTGTTTTTT
.	TRBV10-3	TRBJ2-2	few	CAISGQYTGELFF	TGTGCCATCAGTGGGCAGTACACCGGGGAGCTGTTTTTT
TRBD2	TRBV9	TRBJ2-3	.	CASSVVGLATDTQYF	TGTGCCAGCAGCGTAGTGGGACTAGCTACCGATACGCAGTATTTT
TRBD1	TRBV19	TRBJ1-5	.	CASRYLQGNQPRHF	TGTGCCAGTAGATACCTACAGGGGAATCAGCCCCGGCATTTT
.	TRBV20-1	TRBJ1-1	many	CSASRMNTEAFF	TGCAGTGCTTCCCGGATGAACACTGAAGCTTTCTTT
.	TRBV21-1	TRBJ2-4	.	CATRWWGPLEKNIQYF	TGTGCCACCCGGTGGTGGGGGCCCCTGGAAAAAAACATTCAGTACTTC
.	TRBV14	TRBJ2-2	.	CASSLIGGTANTGELFF	TGTGCCAGCAGCCTAATTGGGGGAACAGCGAACACCGGGGAGCTGTTTTTT
.	TRBV6-2/TRBV6-3	TRBJ2-5	.	CASRGGQQTQETQYF	TGTGCCAGCAGGGGGGGACAGCAGACGCAAGAGACCCAGTACTTC
TRBD2	TRBV18	TRBJ2-3	few	CASSPPGLADTQYF	TGTGCCAGCTCACCGCCGGGACTAGCGGATACGCAGTATTTT
.	TRBV6-5	TRBJ1-4	few	CASSYFEKLFF	TGTGCCAGCAGTTACTTTGAAAAACTGTTTTTT
.	TRBV6-5	TRBJ2-1	many	CASTNSAGNEQFF	TGTGCCAGCACCAACTCCGCCGGGAATGAGCAGTTCTTC
TRBD2	TRBV5-1	TRBJ2-2	few	CASSILAERGGELFF	TGCGCCAGCAGCATCCTAGCGGAGAGAGGCGGGGAGCTGTTTTTT
TRBD2	TRBV14	TRBJ2-1	.	CASSQGPHGPRSGRLSYNEQFF	TGTGCCAGCAGCCAAGGGCCACACGGGCCCAGGAGCGGGAGACTTTCTTACAATGAGCAGTTCTTC
.	TRBV15	TRBJ2-7	few	CATGGGDSYEQYF	TGTGCCACCGGGGGTGGGGACTCCTACGAGCAGTACTTC
.	TRBV7-2	TRBJ2-5	few	CASSSSPVETQYF	TGTGCCAGCAGCTCCAGTCCGGTAGAGACCCAGTACTTC
TRBD2	TRBV7-3	TRBJ2-1	few	CASRSAGTSGVNEQFF	TGTGCCAGCAGATCCGCCGGGACTAGCGGAGTCAATGAGCAGTTCTTC
.	TRBV11-2	TRBJ2-2	.	CASSLDAASTGELFF	TGTGCCAGCAGCTTAGACGCAGCGAGCACCGGGGAGCTGTTTTTT
.	TRBV12-3/TRBV12-4	TRBJ2-5	few	CASSRRKSRETQYF	TGTGCCAGCAGTCGGAGAAAAAGCCGGGAGACCCAGTACTTC
.	TRBV5-1	TRBJ2-3	few	CASSLTRGDSTDTQYF	TGCGCCAGCAGCTTGACTCGCGGTGATAGCACAGATACGCAGTATTTT
.	TRBV9	TRBJ2-2	.	CASSVGRVLNTGELFF	TGTGCCAGCAGCGTAGGGCGGGTCCTTAACACCGGGGAGCTGTTTTTT
TRBD2	TRBV7-2	TRBJ2-1	.	CASSPGLAGDGYNEQFF	TGTGCCAGCAGCCCGGGACTAGCGGGAGACGGCTACAATGAGCAGTTCTTC
.	TRBV28	TRBJ1-3	few	CASKGGPSGNTIYF	TGTGCCAGCAAAGGGGGGCCCTCTGGAAACACCATATATTTT
.	TRBV12-3/TRBV12-4	TRBJ2-4	few	CASSQGWAKNIQYF	TGTGCCAGCAGCCAGGGATGGGCCAAAAACATTCAGTACTTC
.	TRBV5-1	TRBJ2-2	many	CASSPSSANTGELFF	TGCGCCAGCAGCCCTTCTAGCGCGAACACCGGGGAGCTGTTTTTT
.	TRBV25-1	TRBJ1-5	.	CASAWGNQPQHF	TGTGCCAGTGCCTGGGGCAATCAGCCCCAGCATTTT